This T cell receptor beta chain was documented in a study of cytomegalovirus exposure and HLA in healthy donors. Study results and limitations: Many donors carried some public TCRs, although rarity characterized most TCR sequences.

In the case of this clone: Its specificity is not known.

Generated by immunoSEQ multiplex PCR, the TCRdb table keeps only in-frame clones and is missing some. Among some 130,000 clones listed, almost 85% were seen once. The V and J ends lost 0 bases and 5 bases, in that order; junction bases with no gene match: 8. This CDR3 comprises 16 residues. From germline, CDR1 is SGHRS and CDR2 YFSETQ. This receptor was obtained from a young man in good health and CMV-seropositive. V and J are TRBV5-1 and TRBJ2-5, with 9 bases fitting TRBD1. Material: PBMCs. CDR3 sequence (DNA): TGCGCCAGCAGCTTGGCCCCGGGACAGGGCGGGGAGACCCAGTACTTC. The encoded protein is CASSLAPGQGGETQYF.